This entry describes one TCR beta chain. As originally analysed: Nucleated cell counts were estimated from reference gene primer amplification. The data were produced by immunoSEQ multiplex PCR, yet TCRdb's version contains in-frame clones alone and is incomplete. V and J calls and clone size follow that table, whereas D and trimming were derived from the DNA. In the table there are about 290,000 clones, 85% of which are singletons. The record originates from a study of blood T cell repertoires in COVID-19. Study context: The United States, Italy and Spain supplied acute and convalescent COVID-19 samples. PBMCs, B-cell-depleted T cells, or T cells were the source of the cDNA or gDNA that made up the material.

V lost 1 base to trimming and J lost 6 bases, with 13 bases between them. Germline CDR1 and CDR2: SNHLY and FYNNEI. The CDR3 runs to 15 residues. This receptor was taken from a woman in her forties or fifties with active or convalescent COVID-19. Sequences were obtained from peripheral blood. This chain connects TRBV2 to TRBJ1-5, with D unclear. The CDR3 reads CASSEEVSGGQPQHF. CDR3 bases: TGTGCCAGCAGTGAAGAGGTCTCTGGAGGTCAGCCCCAGCATTTT.